Presented here are 3 T cell receptor beta chains from one specimen sequenced in a study of response to subunit inactivated influenza vaccine. TCRdb re-analysed the RT-PCR reads in MiXCR, keeping a single row per CDR3 protein. The sample contains 150,000 to 200,000 distinct CDR3 sequences, approximately 12% of which appear only once. Separately, the same data were catalogued under a study of T cells expressing NK-cell markers. That paper notes: 5'RACE template switching with UMIs produced the TCR beta cDNA.

The input for sequencing was CD8+ T cells sorted from PBMCs, taken 11 to 12 days after vaccination. These receptors all stem from a man aged 45 to 65 who received an inactivated influenza vaccine.

This clonotype was seen ten or more times. The CDR3 region has the DNA TGTGCCAGCAGTCGGGAACAGGGGGCCGGATTCTACAATGAGCAGTTCTTC. Translation: CASSREQGAGFYNEQFF. The chain combines TRBV7-6 with TRBJ2-1; TRBD1 matches 9 bases. The V gene end was trimmed by 6 bases and the J gene end by 3 bases; junction bases not matched to a gene: 12. Germline CDR1 is SGHVS and CDR2 is FNYEAQ. The CDR3 sequence is 17 residues long.

The chain couples TRBV4-1 to TRBJ2-2; unclear D gene. Looked up from germline, CDR1 is MGHRA and CDR2 is YSYEKL. This CDR3 has 16 amino acids. Trimming stripped 3 bases from V and 1 base from J, with 12 bases between. The CDR3 sequence is CASSQTRLVNTGELFF. In nucleotides, the CDR3 is TGCGCCAGCAGCCAGACCCGCCTGGTGAACACCGGGGAGCTGTTTTTT.

This clonotype was seen more than once but under ten times. The gene calls are TRBV27 and TRBJ2-5, with 7 bases aligning to TRBD2. Germline V gene sequence: CDR1 MNHEY, CDR2 SMNVEV (reference sequence). V lost 3 bases, J lost 4 bases, and 11 bases stayed unmatched. This CDR3 region has 16 residues. DNA for the CDR3: TGTGCCAGCAGTTTCGCACGGGGGAGGGCCAGAGAGACCCAGTACTTC. Translated, it gives CASSFARGRARETQYF.